These T cell receptor beta chains were read from a single sample in a study of T cell responses to AZD1222 COVID-19 vaccine. Produced via immunoSEQ multiplex PCR; TCRdb's table is partial and in-frame only. The sample has 93,000 or so clones, 90% seen once. Sequenced material: peripheral blood, taken on day 0 of AZD1222 vaccination. The source is an adult in good health. The CDR3 runs from the conserved cysteine through the conserved F or W. The D gene is left open where the match is weak. Some rows mark clone size as missing; the rest say once, few, many or name a class of expanded clone.

d_gene	abundance	j_gene	v_gene	CDR3aa	CDR3nt
TRBD1	once	TRBJ1-6	TRBV30	CAAGQGVGSPLHF	TGTGCCGCGGGACAGGGGGTAGGGTCACCCCTCCACTTT
NA	NA	TRBJ2-6	TRBV2	CASSGSGRRSGANVLTF	TGTGCCAGCAGTGGGTCAGGGAGGAGGTCTGGGGCCAACGTCCTGACTTTC
TRBD1	NA	TRBJ2-1	TRBV19	CASSSGTGLFF	TGTGCCAGTAGTTCCGGGACAGGGTTGTTCTTC
TRBD1	NA	TRBJ2-7	TRBV19	CASSIGRDRGYEQYF	TGTGCCAGTAGTATAGGCCGGGACAGGGGCTACGAGCAGTACTTC
NA	once	TRBJ1-2	TRBV6-5	CASTRDGLSYGYTF	TGTGCCAGCACCCGGGACGGTTTATCCTATGGCTACACCTTC
NA	few	TRBJ2-2	TRBV4-3	CASSQERGVGELFF	TGCGCCAGCAGCCAAGAGAGGGGGGTCGGGGAGCTGTTTTTT
TRBD1	NA	TRBJ2-1	TRBV4-1	CASSRPGTAWDEQFF	TGCGCCAGCAGCCGTCCCGGGACAGCCTGGGATGAGCAGTTCTTC
NA	NA	TRBJ2-1	TRBV12-3/TRBV12-4	CASRRSSYNEQFF	TGTGCCAGCAGGCGGTCGTCCTACAATGAGCAGTTCTTC
NA	NA	TRBJ1-2	TRBV5-5	CASRLNYGYTF	TGTGCCAGCAGATTGAACTATGGCTACACCTTC
TRBD2	once	TRBJ2-1	TRBV19	CASTFLGLAGANEQFF	TGTGCCAGTACCTTCCTAGGGCTAGCGGGGGCTAATGAGCAGTTCTTC
NA	NA	TRBJ1-1	TRBV28	CASTLGHTEAFF	TGTGCCAGCACCCTAGGGCACACTGAAGCTTTCTTT
NA	once	TRBJ2-7	TRBV12-3/TRBV12-4	CASSLTEYEQYF	TGTGCCAGCAGCCTCACCGAATACGAGCAGTACTTC
TRBD1	NA	TRBJ1-4	TRBV6-5	CASSYGQGLELFF	TGTGCCAGCAGTTATGGACAGGGGCTGGAACTGTTTTTT
TRBD1	once	TRBJ1-2	TRBV30	CAWSAPGTAPFYGYTF	TGTGCCTGGAGTGCCCCGGGGACAGCGCCCTTCTATGGCTACACCTTC
NA	NA	TRBJ1-1	TRBV2	CASSSPWGHFNTEAFF	TGTGCCAGCAGTTCTCCCTGGGGGCATTTTAACACTGAAGCTTTCTTT
TRBD1	NA	TRBJ1-6	TRBV10-2	CASNPRAGGNSPLHF	TGCGCCAGCAACCCGCGGGCAGGGGGTAATTCACCCCTCCACTTT
NA	NA	TRBJ1-5	TRBV30	CAWRRKGDSNQPQHF	TGTGCCTGGAGGCGCAAAGGCGATAGCAATCAGCCCCAGCATTTT
TRBD1	NA	TRBJ1-4	TRBV6-6	CASSPPGTGGEKLFF	TGTGCCAGCAGCCCCCCCGGGACAGGCGGTGAAAAACTGTTTTTT
TRBD2	NA	TRBJ2-3	TRBV5-1	CASSHSGDYTDTQYF	TGCGCCAGCAGCCACAGCGGGGACTACACAGATACGCAGTATTTT
NA	once	TRBJ2-3	TRBV5-4	CASRPAISPSTDTQYF	TGTGCCAGCAGGCCTGCGATATCCCCAAGCACAGATACGCAGTATTTT
TRBD1	NA	TRBJ2-2	TRBV6-2/TRBV6-3	CASSFWTGGSGELFF	TGTGCCAGCAGTTTTTGGACAGGGGGATCCGGGGAGCTGTTTTTT
NA	once	TRBJ1-2	TRBV7-2	CASSLLPRDNYGYTF	TGTGCCAGCAGCTTATTACCTCGGGATAACTATGGCTACACCTTC
TRBD1	NA	TRBJ2-7	TRBV4-1	CASSQDGGTGGGYEQYF	TGCGCCAGCAGCCAAGATGGGGGGACAGGGGGTGGCTACGAGCAGTACTTC
NA	NA	TRBJ1-3	TRBV7-9	CASSFGGAGNTIYF	TGTGCCAGCAGCTTCGGAGGGGCCGGAAACACCATATATTTT
NA	few	TRBJ1-5	TRBV2	CASRGPDQPQHF	TGTGCCAGCAGGGGACCAGATCAGCCCCAGCATTTT
NA	once	TRBJ1-3	TRBV10-3	CAISEPTLRFGNTIYF	TGTGCCATCAGTGAGCCCACGCTAAGATTTGGAAACACCATATATTTT
NA	NA	TRBJ1-1	TRBV9	CASSVQTENTEAFF	TGTGCCAGCAGCGTTCAGACAGAGAACACTGAAGCTTTCTTT
TRBD2	NA	TRBJ2-7	TRBV18	CASRGLADYEQYF	TGTGCCAGCCGCGGACTAGCGGACTACGAGCAGTACTTC